Below, 6 T cell receptor beta chains from the same sample are listed, as sequenced in a study of T cell responses to AZD1222 COVID-19 vaccine. The protocol was immunoSEQ multiplex PCR, while the TCRdb copy is restricted to in-frame clones and leaves out a portion. Of 130,000 or so clones listed, around 92% are singletons. The starting material was peripheral blood, obtained on day 0 of AZD1222 vaccination. The receptors derive from an adult in good health.

The J gene is TRBJ2-1, the V gene TRBV12-3 or TRBV12-4, with D possibly called TRBD1 or TRBD2 (5 bases each). Trimming removed 7 bases from V and 10 bases from J, with 14 bases in between. This CDR3 has 12 residues. In DNA form, the CDR3 reads TGTGCCAGCAACCGCCCATGGGGGGAGCAGTTCTTC. This gives the protein CASNRPWGEQFF.

The chain is built from TRBV5-1 and TRBJ2-7; 8 bases fit TRBD2. The CDR3 loop spans 17 amino acids. The V segment lost 4 bases and the J segment 1 base; nucleotides outside the gene matches: 13. The V gene's germline CDR1 is SGHRS and CDR2 YFSETQ. CDR3 amino acids: CASSPGEFGRVSYEQYF. The DNA of the CDR3 is TGCGCCAGCAGCCCTGGTGAGTTCGGGAGGGTTTCCTACGAGCAGTACTTC.

This clone was counted a few times. The CDR3 DNA sequence: TGTGCCAGCAGCTTAGGGACTAGCCCATACGAGCAGTACTTC. It encodes CASSLGTSPYEQYF. The V gene is TRBV7-9, the J gene TRBJ2-7; 8 bases match TRBD2. The germline V gene has CDR1 SEHNR and CDR2 FQNEAQ (reference sequence). There are 14 residues in the CDR3. V lost 1 base to trimming and J lost 4 bases; unmatched junction nucleotides: 3.

The rearrangement links TRBV2 to TRBJ2-1, with 8 nucleotides matching TRBD1. The CDR3 spans 14 residues. The V gene end was trimmed by 2 bases and the J gene end by 6 bases; junction bases not matched to a gene: 3. CDR1 is SNHLY and CDR2 is FYNNEI in the germline V gene. The CDR3 protein is CASSEQGAINEQFF. The CDR3 DNA is TGTGCCAGCAGTGAACAGGGGGCCATCAATGAGCAGTTCTTC.

The CDR3 nucleotides are TGTGCCAGCAGTGCCAGGGACCCGGCCTACGAGCAGTACTTC. Translation: CASSARDPAYEQYF. The gene calls are TRBV9 and TRBJ2-7, with D perhaps given as TRBD1 or TRBD2 (5 bases each). The CDR3 is made up of 14 amino acids. With 5 bases removed from V and 2 bases from J, the gap between germline ends came to 14 bases. CDR1 is SGDLS and CDR2 is YYNGEE in the germline V gene.

This rearrangement joins TRBV7-8 to TRBJ1-2; 8 nucleotides align to TRBD1. The J segment lost 4 bases and the V segment lost 5 bases, leaving 3 bases of the junction unmatched. CDR3 size: 13 residues. Germline V CDR1 and CDR2: SGHVS, FQNEAQ. This CDR3 is CASSRQGSYGYTF. CDR3 bases: TGTGCCAGCAGCCGACAGGGGTCCTATGGCTACACCTTC.